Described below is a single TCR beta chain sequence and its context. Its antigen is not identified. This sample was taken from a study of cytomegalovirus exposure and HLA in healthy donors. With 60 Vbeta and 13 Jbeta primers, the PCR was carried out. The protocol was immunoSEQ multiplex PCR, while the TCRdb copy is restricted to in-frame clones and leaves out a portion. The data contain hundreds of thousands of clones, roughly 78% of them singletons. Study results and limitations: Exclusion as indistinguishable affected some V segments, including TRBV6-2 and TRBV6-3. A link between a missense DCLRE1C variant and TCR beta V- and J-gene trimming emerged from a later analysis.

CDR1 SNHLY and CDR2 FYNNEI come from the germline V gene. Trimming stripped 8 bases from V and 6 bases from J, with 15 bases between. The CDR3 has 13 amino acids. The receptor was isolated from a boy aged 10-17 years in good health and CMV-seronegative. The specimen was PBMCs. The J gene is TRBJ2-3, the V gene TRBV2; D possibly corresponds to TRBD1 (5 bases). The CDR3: CASAQSSGDTQYF. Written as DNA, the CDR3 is TGTGCCAGCGCCCAAAGTTCAGGGGATACGCAGTATTTT.